Below, 8 T cell receptor beta chains from the same sample are listed, as sequenced in a study of T cell responses to AZD1222 COVID-19 vaccine. Libraries were prepared by immunoSEQ multiplex PCR; TCRdb keeps only in-frame clonotypes and omits some of them. The table lists roughly 80,000 clones, around 93% of them singletons. The sample consisted of peripheral blood, taken 28 days after the second AZD1222 dose. These receptors came from an adult who received the AZD1222 COVID-19 vaccine.

This sequence joins TRBV7-3 and TRBJ2-6; D unclear. Germline-derived CDR1 and CDR2 are SGHTA and FQGTGA. Trimming cost V 1 base and J 0 bases, with 10 bases left between them. The CDR3 has 17 residues. The CDR3 bases are TGTGCCAGCAGCTTAAATGGGCCTAGCTCTGGGGCCAACGTCCTGACTTTC. Translated, it gives CASSLNGPSSGANVLTF.

This clone is a singleton in its sample. The chain recombines TRBV5-4 with TRBJ1-6; tentative D call: TRBD1 (6 bases). V was shortened by 5 bases and J by 4 bases, with 16 bases between the two germline ends. CDR3 length: 16 amino acids. Germline lookup yields CDR1 SGHNT and CDR2 YYREEE (reference sequence). The CDR3, as DNA: TGTGCCAGCAGGATACAGGGCCTAGGGTATAATTCACCCCTCCACTTT. Its translation: CASRIQGLGYNSPLHF.

The genes are TRBV2 and TRBJ2-3; D not resolved. Trimming took 5 bases from V and 4 from J, leaving 4 bases between them. In germline, CDR1 is SNHLY, CDR2 FYNNEI. The CDR3 consists of 11 residues. The CDR3 reads CASSWPDTQYF. For the CDR3, the DNA is TGTGCCAGCAGTTGGCCAGATACGCAGTATTTT.

This sequence joins TRBV14 and TRBJ2-7, with D perhaps TRBD1 (5 bases). The V end lost 5 bases, the J end lost 6 bases, and 14 bases lay between the germline ends. Per the germline V gene, CDR1 is SGHDN and CDR2 is FVKESK. The CDR3 spans 13 residues. CDR3 sequence reads: CASSTHQGSEQYF. The CDR3 DNA sequence: TGTGCCAGCAGCACACATCAGGGATCCGAGCAGTACTTC.

This clone was detected only once. This chain joins TRBV7-2 and TRBJ2-6; 11 bases line up with TRBD2. Germline loops: CDR1 SGHTA, CDR2 FQGNSA. Germline trimming cut 0 bases from V and 1 base from J; bases unmatched to any gene: 8. This CDR3 comprises 20 residues. CDR3 sequence reads: CASSLAQGASGRSGANVLTF. The CDR3, as DNA: TGTGCCAGCAGCTTAGCCCAGGGAGCTAGCGGGAGGTCTGGGGCCAACGTCCTGACTTTC.

The rearrangement joins TRBV24-1 to TRBJ2-3, with a weak D call TRBD1 (6 bases). V lost 4 bases and J 5 bases, leaving 18 bases between the germline ends. The germline V gene encodes CDR1 KGHDR and CDR2 SFDVKD. There are 16 residues in the CDR3. CDR3 amino acids: CATSEGDRYTLDTQYF. The CDR3, as DNA: TGTGCCACCAGTGAAGGAGACAGGTACACTTTAGATACGCAGTATTTT.

The V call is TRBV21-1, the J call TRBJ2-1; TRBD2, the table's D call, was not compared with the DNA. TRBV21-1 is labeled a pseudogene. The CDR3 spans 17 residues. The DNA for the CDR3 is TGTGCCAGCAGCAAAGAGGGAGATAACAGCTCCTACAATGAGCAGTTCTTC. Protein product: CASSKEGDNSSYNEQFF.

The V call is TRBV28, the J call TRBJ1-1, with TRBD1 identical over 9 bases. V trimming: 6 bases; J trimming: 7 bases; junction bases outside the gene matches: 6. This CDR3 contains 13 residues. Germline CDR1 and CDR2: MDHEN and SYDVKM. CDR3 loop: CASRDRGEVEAFF. The CDR3 region has the DNA TGTGCCAGCAGAGACAGGGGGGAGGTTGAAGCTTTCTTT.